The T cell receptor beta chain described here comes from a study of shared clonotypes between healthy human individuals. This clone was seen a single time. The germline gives CDR1 SGHRS, CDR2 YFSETQ. V dropped 3 bases and J dropped 2 bases, with 12 bases sitting between them. CDR3 length: 15 residues. Clones were read by immunoSEQ multiplex PCR, and TCRdb kept only the in-frame ones, dropping some. The repertoire consists of about 2.5 million clones, with 85% to 95% occurring once and the leading ten covering around 0.4%. The TCR was taken from a man younger than 30 in good health. Some clones in this sample may be carry-over from other donors' samples. The sample comprised naive CD4+ T cells from PBMCs. The subset was: CD45RA+ positively selected. The rearrangement links TRBV5-1 to TRBJ2-1; TRBD2 might be the D (6 bases). CDR3 protein: CASSSQEGTYNEQFF. CDR3 sequence (DNA): TGCGCCAGCAGCTCCCAGGAGGGAACCTACAATGAGCAGTTCTTC.